A selection of T cell receptor beta chains follows, all from one sample in a study of cytomegalovirus exposure and HLA in healthy donors. Method: immunoSEQ multiplex PCR; TCRdb's copy keeps in-frame clones and lacks some. Found here are about 130,000 clones, over 80% of them singletons; the top ten hold roughly 6.4%. Sequences were obtained from PBMCs. All receptors derive from a woman aged 30 to 39 in good health and CMV-seropositive. Each CDR3 is given with its conserved first and last residue. The D gene is left open where the match is weak. Clone size is not always given. Where it is, it says once, few, many or a class for expanded clones.

DNA,CDR3,D,size,length,V,J
TGTGCCAGCAGCTTGGGCCCGCTAGCGGGGGCCTACGAGCAGTACTTC,CASSLGPLAGAYEQYF,TRBD2,few,16,TRBV7-8,TRBJ2-7
TGTGCCAGCACTTGGAGTGGGGGGGGTTGGACTGAAGCTTTCTTT,CASTWSGGGWTEAFF,NA,NA,15,TRBV11-2,TRBJ1-1
TGTGCCACCAGCACCGGGACTAGCGGTTACGAGCAGTACTTC,CATSTGTSGYEQYF,TRBD2,once,14,TRBV15,TRBJ2-7
TGTGCCAGCAGCTTTCTGCCGGGTAGGAGTGGCTACACCTTC,CASSFLPGRSGYTF,NA,NA,14,TRBV7-9,TRBJ1-2
TGCAGCGCGGTGCTTGACACCCTAAGGGGGACCCAGTACTTC,CSAVLDTLRGTQYF,NA,NA,14,TRBV29-1,TRBJ2-5
TGTGCCAGCAGCAAGCCGGCGGGGACGGGGTTCGCAGATACGCAGTATTTT,CASSKPAGTGFADTQYF,NA,NA,17,TRBV11-2,TRBJ2-3
TGCAGCGTTGAGGGGGACAGGGGCACAGATACGCAGTATTTT,CSVEGDRGTDTQYF,TRBD1,once,14,TRBV29-1,TRBJ2-3
TGTGCCAGCAGCTTAGGAAGCGGAATTTTCCAAGAGACCCAGTACTTC,CASSLGSGIFQETQYF,NA,NA,16,TRBV7-8,TRBJ2-5
TGTGCCAGCAGTGACCGCGGAGGGGGCCGGTTAGGCACTGAAGCTTTCTTT,CASSDRGGGRLGTEAFF,TRBD1,NA,17,TRBV27,TRBJ1-1
TGTGCCAGCAGCTCCGGCGGACTAGCGGTGAACACCGGGGAGCTGTTTTTT,CASSSGGLAVNTGELFF,TRBD2,NA,17,TRBV5-8,TRBJ2-2
TGCAGCGTTAAAACCGGGACAGGGTTTAATCCGAATGAAAAACTGTTTTTT,CSVKTGTGFNPNEKLFF,TRBD1,NA,17,TRBV29-1,TRBJ1-4
TGCGCCAGCAGCCCCCGGGACTCGACCCCTTACGAGCAGTACTTC,CASSPRDSTPYEQYF,NA,NA,15,TRBV5-1,TRBJ2-7
TGTGCCAGTAGTGGCAGGGTAGGCAATCAGCCCCAGCATTTT,CASSGRVGNQPQHF,NA,NA,14,TRBV19,TRBJ1-5
TGCAGCGTTGTTAGGCGGGGCCCACAAGAGACCCAGTACTTC,CSVVRRGPQETQYF,NA,NA,14,TRBV29-1,TRBJ2-5
TGTGCCAGCAGCCAAGGACACTCCTACGAGCAGTACTTC,CASSQGHSYEQYF,NA,NA,13,TRBV14,TRBJ2-7
TGTGCCAGCAGCTCCGGGACTCTGGGCTACGAGCAGTACTTC,CASSSGTLGYEQYF,NA,NA,14,TRBV11-2,TRBJ2-7
TGTGCCAGCCCCCGAGGGTTGTCGGATGAGCAGTTCTTC,CASPRGLSDEQFF,NA,NA,13,TRBV21-1,TRBJ2-1
TGTGCCAGTAGTATGTCAGGGACTAGCGGCTTGGAGCAGTACTTC,CASSMSGTSGLEQYF,TRBD2,few,15,TRBV19,TRBJ2-7
TGTGCCAGCACCCGGACTGCGGGGGCCTTCGAGCAGTACTTC,CASTRTAGAFEQYF,NA,NA,14,TRBV28,TRBJ2-7
TGTGCCAGTAGTCCAGGTGGGGGGGCTTACGAGCAGTACTTC,CASSPGGGAYEQYF,NA,NA,14,TRBV19,TRBJ2-7
TGTGCCAGCAGCTTAGCCAGATACAATGAGCAGTTCTTC,CASSLARYNEQFF,NA,NA,13,TRBV7-6,TRBJ2-1
TGTGCCAGCACCAATTCTAGGACAGGGGATACTGAAGCTTTCTTT,CASTNSRTGDTEAFF,TRBD1,NA,15,TRBV28,TRBJ1-1
TGTGCCAGCAGATTGGACAGGGCGGCTTTCTTT,CASRLDRAAFF,TRBD1,NA,11,TRBV28,TRBJ1-1
TGTGCCAGCAGCTTACAAGGGGACACTGAAGCTTTCTTT,CASSLQGDTEAFF,NA,NA,13,TRBV7-8,TRBJ1-1
TGTGCCAGCAGCCCGGGCGGGGGCGGTCAGCCCCAGCATTTT,CASSPGGGGQPQHF,NA,NA,14,TRBV28,TRBJ1-5
TGTGCTAGTGGTTTGGTACTGGGACTAGCGGATAGCTCCTACAATGAGCAGTTCTTC,CASGLVLGLADSSYNEQFF,TRBD2,NA,19,TRBV12-5,TRBJ2-1
TGCAGCGCGGACACCGAGGTATTCTCCTACAATGAGCAGTTCTTC,CSADTEVFSYNEQFF,NA,NA,15,TRBV29-1,TRBJ2-1
TGTGCCAGCAGCTCGCAGACAGGGGTTGAGGAGACCCAGTACTTC,CASSSQTGVEETQYF,TRBD1,NA,15,TRBV7-2,TRBJ2-5
TGTGCCAGCAGCGTCGGCGGCGCTAACTATGGCTACACCTTC,CASSVGGANYGYTF,NA,NA,14,TRBV9,TRBJ1-2
TGTGCCAGCTCTAGCGACAGGGCCGGAAACACCATATATTTT,CASSSDRAGNTIYF,TRBD1,NA,14,TRBV2,TRBJ1-3
TGTGCCAGCAGCTTCTCTGCAGGCTCCTACAATGAGCAGTTCTTC,CASSFSAGSYNEQFF,NA,NA,15,TRBV7-2,TRBJ2-1
TGCACCAGCAGCCAGGACCGGACAGGAGCCTACGAGCAGTACTTC,CTSSQDRTGAYEQYF,NA,NA,15,TRBV1,TRBJ2-7
TGTGCCAGCAGCCCACAGGGGGAATATGGCTACACCTTC,CASSPQGEYGYTF,TRBD1,NA,13,TRBV7-9,TRBJ1-2
TGTGCCAGTAAAACTAGCGGGAGCACAGATACGCAGTATTTT,CASKTSGSTDTQYF,TRBD2,NA,14,TRBV19,TRBJ2-3
TGCGCCAGCAACTGGGGGGACGATACGCAGTATTTT,CASNWGDDTQYF,NA,NA,12,TRBV5-1,TRBJ2-3
TGTGCCAGCAGCTTGTCCATTTTAGGGCAGGGGGATCCCTATGGCTACACCTTC,CASSLSILGQGDPYGYTF,TRBD1,NA,18,TRBV5-4,TRBJ1-2
TGTGCCAGCAGCTTAGGGGGGCTGGGCTACACCTTC,CASSLGGLGYTF,NA,NA,12,TRBV11-2,TRBJ1-2
TGTGCCAGCAGTGTGCAGGGGACGTACGAGCAGTACTTC,CASSVQGTYEQYF,NA,NA,13,TRBV6-1,TRBJ2-7
TGTGCCAGCAGTGAAGCTCCTAACAATGAGCAGTTCTTC,CASSEAPNNEQFF,NA,NA,13,TRBV6-1,TRBJ2-1
TGTGCCAGCAGCTTAGCGCCGGAGACGGCAGCTTTCTTT,CASSLAPETAAFF,NA,NA,13,TRBV7-6,TRBJ1-1
TGTGCCAGCAGCCGCCGGTACCAAGAGACCCAGTACTTC,CASSRRYQETQYF,NA,many,13,TRBV2,TRBJ2-5
TGCGCCAGCAGTCAACACGACGTACGACTAGCTGAGAACACCGGGGAGCTGTTTTTT,CASSQHDVRLAENTGELFF,TRBD2,NA,19,TRBV23-1,TRBJ2-2
TGTGCCAGCTCACCACGAGGGACAGAGAACACTGAAGCTTTCTTT,CASSPRGTENTEAFF,TRBD1,NA,15,TRBV18,TRBJ1-1
TGCGCCAGCAGTGGGCCCTACAGGGCTGACTTGGATGAAAAACTGTTTTTT,CASSGPYRADLDEKLFF,NA,NA,17,TRBV10-2,TRBJ1-4
TGCGCCAGCAGACGACAACCGGGACTAGCCGGAGAAGCTTCAGATACGCAGTATTTT,CASRRQPGLAGEASDTQYF,TRBD2,NA,19,TRBV5-1,TRBJ2-3
TGTGCCAGCAGCCGTGTGGCTACTAATGAAAAACTGTTTTTT,CASSRVATNEKLFF,NA,NA,14,TRBV11-2,TRBJ1-4
TGTGCCAGCAGACCCTATCCGAACACCGGGGAGCTGTTTTTT,CASRPYPNTGELFF,NA,NA,14,TRBV13,TRBJ2-2
TGTGCCAGCAGCTTAGCCTCGACAGCAACTAATGAAAAACTGTTTTTT,CASSLASTATNEKLFF,NA,NA,16,TRBV7-6,TRBJ1-4
TGTGCCAGCAGCTCCTCCGCCGGGCTAGCGGGATATATGGAGACCCAGTACTTC,CASSSSAGLAGYMETQYF,TRBD2,NA,18,TRBV5-6,TRBJ2-5
TGTGCCATCAGTGATCCCCAACTTCTAGGCCCGAGGTCTGGCTACACCTTC,CAISDPQLLGPRSGYTF,NA,NA,17,TRBV10-3,TRBJ1-2